The sequence of this TCR beta chain was determined in a study of cytomegalovirus exposure and HLA in healthy donors. Study overall: HLA-typed donors contributed about 85 million unique TCRs, which were held in an early data release.

This CDR3 has 17 amino acids. The trim removed 3 bases at V and 1 base at J, leaving 6 bases unmatched. Germline-derived CDR1 and CDR2 are MGHRA and YSYEKL. A multiplex PCR was run with 60 Vbeta primers and 13 Jbeta primers. TCRdb keeps only in-frame clones here, not all; method: immunoSEQ multiplex PCR. The table lists 150,000 to 200,000 clones. Sample: PBMCs. The chain links TRBV4-1 to TRBJ2-1, with TRBD2 matching 10 bases. The source of this sequence is a man aged 25 to 40 in good health and CMV-seronegative. This CDR3 is CASSQGKTSGSYNEQFF. The CDR3 nucleotides are TGCGCCAGCAGCCAGGGAAAGACTAGCGGGTCCTACAATGAGCAGTTCTTC.